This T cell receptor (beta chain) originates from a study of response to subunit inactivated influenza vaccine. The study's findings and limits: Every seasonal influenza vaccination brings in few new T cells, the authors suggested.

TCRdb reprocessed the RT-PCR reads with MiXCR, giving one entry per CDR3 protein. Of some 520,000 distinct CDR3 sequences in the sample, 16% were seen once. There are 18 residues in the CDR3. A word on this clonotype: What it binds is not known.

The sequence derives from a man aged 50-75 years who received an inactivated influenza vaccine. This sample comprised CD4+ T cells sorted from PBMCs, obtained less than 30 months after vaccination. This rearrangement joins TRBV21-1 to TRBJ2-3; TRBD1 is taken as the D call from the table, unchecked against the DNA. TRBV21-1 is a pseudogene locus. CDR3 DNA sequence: TGTGCCAGCAGCAAAGCCTCAACCGGGACAGGGGGCACAGATACGCAGTATTTT. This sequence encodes CASSKASTGTGGTDTQYF.